These T cell receptor beta chains were read from a single sample in a study of blood T cell repertoires in COVID-19. Sequencing used immunoSEQ multiplex PCR; TCRdb keeps in-frame clones, though not all of them. The sample carries tens of thousands of clones, roughly four fifths recorded once. Sequencing was performed on peripheral blood. The receptors shown here come from an elderly woman with active or convalescent COVID-19. Each CDR3 is given with its conserved first and last residue. Fields, in order: V gene, D gene, clone size, J gene, CDR3 protein, CDR3 DNA. A D gene is named only where the DNA matches it firmly. Rows give clone size only sometimes, using once, few, many, or a class for an expanded clone.

TRBV5-6,NA,NA,TRBJ2-3,CASSFTRVGDTQYF,TGTGCCAGCAGCTTTACTAGGGTCGGGGATACGCAGTATTTT
TRBV28,NA,NA,TRBJ2-3,CASSLGGKTDTQYF,TGTGCCAGCAGTTTAGGCGGAAAGACAGATACGCAGTATTTT
TRBV5-4,TRBD2,NA,TRBJ2-5,CASSTGGPGETQYF,TGTGCCAGCAGTACGGGGGGGCCGGGGGAGACCCAGTACTTC
TRBV27,NA,NA,TRBJ1-6,CASSFGGDGSPLHF,TGTGCCAGCAGTTTCGGGGGGGATGGTTCACCCCTCCACTTT
TRBV7-8,TRBD1,NA,TRBJ2-5,CASSSFGRGRRQETQYF,TGTGCCAGCAGCTCCTTCGGCAGGGGGCGGCGGCAAGAGACCCAGTACTTC
TRBV28,NA,NA,TRBJ2-5,CASSTGVTEETQYF,TGTGCCAGCAGTACGGGGGTAACGGAGGAGACCCAGTACTTC
TRBV28,NA,few,TRBJ2-7,CASSSGWGEQYF,TGTGCCAGCAGTTCGGGGTGGGGAGAGCAGTACTTC
TRBV7-9,TRBD1,NA,TRBJ1-2,CASSSADRVAWRYGYTF,TGTGCCAGCAGCTCAGCGGACAGGGTAGCCTGGCGCTATGGCTACACCTTC
TRBV7-8,NA,NA,TRBJ1-3,CASSLVRGPGNTIYF,TGTGCCAGCAGCTTAGTAAGGGGCCCTGGAAACACCATATATTTT
TRBV5-1,TRBD1,NA,TRBJ2-7,CASSFGTGEIEQYF,TGCGCCAGCAGCTTCGGGACAGGGGAGATCGAGCAGTACTTC
TRBV5-1,NA,NA,TRBJ2-1,CASSLFSGGADSYNEQFF,TGCGCCAGCAGCTTGTTTAGTGGAGGAGCGGACTCCTACAATGAGCAGTTCTTC
TRBV30,NA,NA,TRBJ1-1,CAWSQSNTEAFF,TGTGCCTGGAGTCAATCGAACACTGAAGCTTTCTTT
TRBV7-8,TRBD2,NA,TRBJ2-3,CASSPGGGGGQGTQYF,TGTGCCAGCAGCCCAGGCGGCGGCGGGGGGCAAGGTACGCAGTATTTT
TRBV6-5,NA,NA,TRBJ1-2,CASSYFLGGNYGYTF,TGTGCCAGCAGTTACTTCCTGGGAGGGAACTATGGCTACACCTTC
TRBV11-2,TRBD1,NA,TRBJ1-2,CASSLSTGTGGYTF,TGTGCCAGCAGCTTAAGCACGGGGACAGGAGGCTACACCTTC
TRBV19,NA,NA,TRBJ2-7,CASSIGEGEQYF,TGTGCCAGTAGTATAGGCGAGGGCGAGCAGTACTTC
TRBV7-2,TRBD2,NA,TRBJ2-2,CASSLSGAMNGGELFF,TGTGCCAGCAGCCTTAGCGGGGCTATGAATGGTGGGGAGCTGTTTTTT